Reported below is one T cell receptor beta chain. The antigen this receptor binds is unknown. Within one base of it there is no much larger clone, and no base qualities were kept. Whole blood was collected in K2EDTA tubes by collaborating institutions according to the institutions' own protocols. For TCRbeta analysis, collaborators shipped samples as frozen whole blood, isolated PBMCs, or DNA extracted from either of those sample types. The source of the sample is a study of blood T cell repertoires in COVID-19 (dated by TCRdb to the early 2020s). At the level of the whole study: Samples covering the acute and convalescent phases of COVID-19 were provided by collaborators in the United States, Italy and Spain. The repertoires were made available in a free public database intended to serve as a resource for research on the immune response to SARS-CoV-2. The prospective study material was composed of cDNA or gDNA derived from T cells, B-cell-depleted T cells, or PBMCs. A de-identified subject ID, COVID-19 status, age in years and sex were almost always included in the sample metadata. Where available, HLA class I and class II types were taken from metadata supplied by the sample provider and were not determined by assay-based typing. The samples were drawn from two sources: the first 160 participants of the ongoing ImmuneRACE study, and over 1,000 subjects contributed by 6 global collaborators. Subjects who had been exposed to COVID-19, were actively infected with it, or had recovered from it provided the deeply sampled blood TCRbeta repertoires that made up the dataset.

TCRbeta CDR3 regions were amplified from genomic DNA by means of the immunoSEQ Assay, a bias-controlled multiplex PCR. Per the original workflow: The number of nucleated cells in each sample was estimated by amplification of reference gene primers within the assay. Sequence reads were collapsed and filtered to measure the absolute abundance of every unique TCRbeta CDR3 rearrangement. For each sample, productive Simpson clonality was calculated as the square root of Simpson's diversity index across productive rearrangements. TCRdb limited this immuneACCESS table to in-frame rearrangements with V and J called. A share of clones is missing; checked studies link under half to unresolved V genes, and the rest is unexplained. The DNA was the basis for D and trimming; V, J and clone size are from that table. For this sample the table gives roughly 500,000 clones, of which 70% to 90% were detected only once. 3% to 4% of the sample belongs to the ten largest clones.

V is clipped by 2 bases and J by 0 bases, and the sequence between their germline boundaries is 11 bases long. The germline V gene specifies MGHRA as CDR1 and YSYEKL as CDR2. The CDR3, from cysteine to phenylalanine, totals 15 residues. The DNA shown is the 45-base CDR3, in frame from base 1. Findings and caveats that apply to the study as a whole: The amount of clinical and demographic metadata varied by source and participant and was provided uncurated.

The V and J genes are TRBV4-1 and TRBJ2-7; the D gene identity is not certain. The sequencing input was peripheral blood. This clonotype originated in a human donor in a cohort sampled during active COVID-19. CDR3 sequence: CASSQSADSSYEQYF. The DNA sequence is as follows: TGCGCCAGCAGCCAAAGCGCTGATAGCTCCTACGAGCAGTACTTC.